The next 18 T cell receptor beta chains were all read from a single sample in a study of cytomegalovirus exposure and HLA in healthy donors. Libraries were prepared by immunoSEQ multiplex PCR; TCRdb keeps only in-frame clonotypes and omits some of them. The repertoire holds roughly 280,000 clones, with 86% as singletons. Sequencing was done on a sample of PBMCs. These receptors all stem from a woman under 30 in good health and CMV-seronegative.

V gene TRBV5-1 combines with J gene TRBJ1-2; 8 nucleotides align to TRBD1. Trimming removed 5 bases from V and 5 bases from J; junction bases left unmatched: 8. The CDR3 is made up of 14 amino acids. Germline lookup yields CDR1 SGHRS and CDR2 YFSETQ. The CDR3 sequence is CASSLSTGDYGYTF. DNA of the CDR3: TGCGCCAGCAGTCTCTCGACAGGGGATTATGGCTACACCTTC. The variable domain in full, completed from reference TRBV5-1 and TRBJ1-2, reads KAGVTQTPRYLIKTRGQQVTLSCSPISGHRSVSWYQQTPGQGLQFLFEYFSETQRNKGNFPGRFSGRQFSNSRSEMNVSTLELGDSALYLCASSLSTGDYGYTFGSGTRLTVV.

The V call is TRBV5-1, the J call TRBJ1-2; maybe TRBD1 (5 bases). V was trimmed by 0 bases and J by 5 bases, leaving 14 bases between them. Germline assignment: CDR1 SGHRS and CDR2 YFSETQ. The CDR3 is 15 residues long. The DNA for the CDR3 is TGCGCCAGCAGCTTGGTCGGCAGGGTGGAGTATGGCTACACCTTC. It yields the protein CASSLVGRVEYGYTF.

This chain connects TRBV6-5 to TRBJ1-4, with 7 bases aligning to TRBD1. J gave up 3 bases and V 7 bases, and 8 bases lay outside the gene matches. CDR1 and CDR2 from the germline V gene are MNHEY and SVGAGI. The CDR3 has 15 amino acids. This CDR3 is CASTTRQGPNEKLFF. The CDR3 nucleotides read TGTGCCAGCACCACAAGACAGGGCCCTAATGAAAAACTGTTTTTT.

The chain is built from TRBV9 and TRBJ2-1; 11 nucleotides agree with TRBD2. Germline CDR1 SGDLS, CDR2 YYNGEE. This CDR3 spans 17 amino acids. V shed 3 bases and J 3 bases; nucleotides not matched to a gene: 8. Here the CDR3 reads CASSGRLAGSLYNEQFF. CDR3 DNA sequence: TGTGCCAGCAGCGGAAGACTAGCGGGGAGCCTCTACAATGAGCAGTTCTTC.

V usage is TRBV2 and J usage is TRBJ1-5; D is possibly TRBD1 (5 bases). V lost 3 bases to trimming and J lost 5 bases, with 8 bases between them. The CDR3 runs to 13 residues. Per germline, CDR1 SNHLY and CDR2 FYNNEI. CDR3 amino acids: CASSDSRDQPQHF. In DNA form, the CDR3 reads TGTGCCAGCAGTGACAGCAGGGATCAGCCCCAGCATTTT.

J is TRBJ2-3 and V is TRBV1; the table's TRBD2 call for D was not verified on the DNA. TRBV1 is labeled a pseudogene. The CDR3 contains 17 residues. CDR3 sequence (DNA): TGCACCAGCAGCCAAGGTAGGAGGTTACCACCCACAGATACGCAGTATTTT. Translating it yields CTSSQGRRLPPTDTQYF.

The chain couples TRBV4-2 to TRBJ2-3, with 7 bases lining up with TRBD2. Germline V CDR1 and CDR2: LGHNA, YNFKEQ. There are 16 residues in the CDR3. V was pared by 5 bases and J by 2 bases, with 10 bases of the junction left unmatched. The chain's CDR3 is CASSGVAGDSTDTQYF. The CDR3 DNA follows: TGTGCCAGCAGCGGGGTCGCGGGAGACTCCACAGATACGCAGTATTTT.

The chain joins TRBV9 to TRBJ2-7, with 8 positions matching TRBD1. The V segment lost 0 bases and the J segment 6 bases; nucleotides outside the gene matches: 8. Germline CDR1 is SGDLS and CDR2 is YYNGEE. There are 15 residues in the CDR3. CDR3 protein: CASSVDGTGLFEQYF. The CDR3 DNA follows: TGTGCCAGCAGCGTAGATGGGACAGGTTTGTTCGAGCAGTACTTC. The full variable domain, with the rest looked up from reference TRBV9 and TRBJ2-7, is DSGVTQTPKHLITATGQRVTLRCSPRSGDLSVYWYQQSLDQGLQFLIQYYNGEERAKGNILERFSAQQFPDLHSELNLSSLELGDSALYFCASSVDGTGLFEQYFGPGTRLTVT.

V is TRBV5-1 and J is TRBJ1-1; D may be TRBD1 (6 bases). The CDR3 is 15 amino acids. Trimming took 3 bases from V and 4 from J, leaving 16 bases between them. Germline V gives CDR1 SGHRS, CDR2 YFSETQ. CDR3 in DNA: TGCGCCAGCAGCTCCAACAGGGCCGCTAGCACTGAAGCTTTCTTT. It translates to CASSSNRAASTEAFF.

The V gene is TRBV10-3, the J gene TRBJ1-4; 7 bases are shared with TRBD1. The ends lost 6 bases at V and 5 bases at J; junction bases unmatched: 6. Germline-derived CDR1 and CDR2 are ENHRY and SYGVKD. There are 14 residues in the CDR3. CDR3 amino acids: CAIRQGDVNEKLFF. CDR3 DNA: TGTGCCATCAGGCAGGGGGACGTCAATGAAAAACTGTTTTTT.

The chain combines TRBV5-1 with TRBJ1-2, with TRBD1 identical over 9 bases. CDR1 is SGHRS, CDR2 YFSETQ, per germline. Germline trimming cut 0 bases from V and 0 bases from J; bases unmatched to any gene: 9. The CDR3 loop spans 18 amino acids. The CDR3 here is CASSLVKGTGRPNYGYTF. Here the CDR3 DNA reads TGCGCCAGCAGCTTGGTCAAGGGGACAGGGCGACCTAACTATGGCTACACCTTC. The full variable domain, rest sourced from reference TRBV5-1 and TRBJ1-2, is KAGVTQTPRYLIKTRGQQVTLSCSPISGHRSVSWYQQTPGQGLQFLFEYFSETQRNKGNFPGRFSGRQFSNSRSEMNVSTLELGDSALYLCASSLVKGTGRPNYGYTFGSGTRLTVV.

The V gene is TRBV5-1, the J gene TRBJ2-3, with TRBD2 matching over 7 bases. Trimming at V came to 7 bases and at J to 2 bases, leaving 10 bases not matched to a gene. This CDR3 is built from 15 residues. Germline values: CDR1 SGHRS, CDR2 YFSETQ. In DNA form, the CDR3 reads TGCGCCAGCCGTCATGGTAGCGGGTACACAGATACGCAGTATTTT. Encoded protein: CASRHGSGYTDTQYF.

The rearrangement joins TRBV11-2 to TRBJ2-2, with TRBD1 identical over 7 bases. From germline, CDR1 is SGHAT and CDR2 FQNNGV. The CDR3 totals 14 residues. J gave up 7 bases and V 5 bases, and 7 bases lay outside the gene matches. The CDR3 loop is CASSPDRDIGELFF. For the CDR3, the DNA is TGTGCCAGCAGCCCCGACAGGGATATCGGGGAGCTGTTTTTT.

This clone was found once. J is TRBJ2-5 and V is TRBV5-4; the match to TRBD2 covers 9 bases. The CDR3 has 15 amino acids. V gave up 0 bases and J gave up 2 bases; unmatched junction bases: 2. CDR1 is SGHNT, CDR2 YYREEE, per germline (reference sequence). For the CDR3, the DNA is TGTGCCAGCAGCTTGGGTAGCGGGGGACAAGAGACCCAGTACTTC. Encoded protein: CASSLGSGGQETQYF.

This chain connects TRBV30 to TRBJ2-2; perhaps TRBD1 as D (6 bases). Germline assignment: CDR1 GTSNPN and CDR2 SVGIG (reference sequence). The germline V and J ends were trimmed by 5 bases and 5 bases, with 21 bases remaining between them. CDR3 length: 16 amino acids. CDR3 loop: CAWGSPEQGWTGELFF. CDR3 nucleotide sequence: TGTGCCTGGGGCTCCCCGGAACAGGGTTGGACCGGGGAGCTGTTTTTT.

This clone was seen more than once but under ten times. This sample includes further DNA sequences coding for the same CDR3. The rearrangement uses TRBV9 and TRBJ2-2, with D possibly matching TRBD2 (5 bases). Germline V lookup: CDR1 SGDLS, CDR2 YYNGEE. V was clipped by 4 bases and J by 5 bases, with 6 bases between them. CDR3 length equals 12 residues. The CDR3 loop reads CASSRGTGELFF. The CDR3 DNA sequence: TGTGCCAGCAGCCGGGGAACCGGGGAGCTGTTTTTT.

The CDR3 region is CASSPGQGLYGYTF. The CDR3 bases are TGTGCCAGCAGCCCGGGACAGGGCCTTTATGGCTACACCTTC. This rearrangement joins TRBV27 to TRBJ1-2, with TRBD1 matching 9 bases. The V gene's germline CDR1 is MNHEY and CDR2 SMNVEV (reference sequence). Trimming took 6 bases from V and 5 from J; bases not matched to a gene: 7. This CDR3 has 14 residues.

The CDR3 loop reads CASSLQGNGNQPQHF. The CDR3 DNA reads TGTGCCAGCAGCCTCCAGGGAAACGGCAATCAGCCCCAGCATTTT. The V call is TRBV5-4, the J call TRBJ1-5; maybe TRBD1 (5 bases). V dropped 4 bases and J dropped 2 bases, with 13 bases sitting between them. This CDR3 is built from 15 residues. Germline CDR1 is SGHNT and CDR2 is YYREEE (reference sequence).